This entry is about one TCR beta chain. There is no known antigen for this receptor. No clone much larger than this one lies a single base away; base qualities are absent. This sample was taken from a study of cytomegalovirus exposure and HLA in healthy donors (dated by TCRdb to the late 2010s). Broadly, across the study: According to an earlier analysis of a few hundred of the donors, about 190 million T cells yielded 100 million or so unique TCR beta sequences and approximately 300 Gb of sequence data. An early release covering roughly 640 HLA-typed donors comprised approximately 290 gigabases of sequencing data and roughly 86 million unique TCR sequences. The genetic ancestry cluster associated with self-reported Caucasian donors included roughly four fifths of the roughly 400 genotyped donors. The study aimed to test whether signatures of past pathogen exposure could be identified by cataloging public T cell receptors. The study used immunosequencing to profile the T cell repertoires of approximately 630 subjects and linked those repertoires to cytomegalovirus serostatus. Along with the approximately 670-subject first cohort, a separate validation cohort of over a hundred different subjects was used. To predict cytomegalovirus infection status, the study combined high-throughput TCR immunosequencing, statistical association of individual TCRs with disease status, and machine learning. In a later analysis, previously published TCR beta repertoires from 500 to 750 donors were re-analyzed and high-resolution HLA genotyping was added so that TCR occurrence patterns could be studied. In the later analysis, no new phenotypic data were used to find candidate immune exposures; instead, reliance was placed on TCR beta sequences and their occurrence across donors. An earlier analysis of 500 to 750 of the donors applied high-throughput TCR beta sequencing to assess whether each TCR beta V gene segment acted as functional or pseudogenic. Donor age, sex, ethnicity and CMV serostatus were compiled alongside the repertoire data. A later genetic analysis took genome-wide SNP genotypes for about 55% of the 666 donors and used that subset as a discovery cohort. Every discovery cohort repertoire had been produced on one sequencing platform. HLA typing covered class I and class II loci at four-digit resolution. The number of typed donors differed by locus: about 629-630 for A, B, C, DRB1 and DQB1; 522 for DQA1; approximately 600 for DPA1; and around 470 for DPB1. Four to six DR-DQ haplotypes were handled as single units for association and clustering, since linkage in the cohort was strong. Among roughly 400 genotyped donors of the cohort, an average of roughly 230,000 unique TCR beta nucleotide sequences was sequenced per donor, of which about 18% were non-productive. Overall study outcomes, separate from this receptor: Because counts were too low, 15 or so rarely observed V segments, including chromosome 9 orphons, were excluded from the earlier analysis of around 590 of the donors. Assigning TCR associations to individual alleles was difficult when HLA alleles, especially DR and DQ, strongly co-occurred. This cohort had only TCR beta chains sequenced, and the lack of alpha or paired-chain data limited which features could be detected. The classifier was reported to diagnose cytomegalovirus status with high specificity and sensitivity in both the original and validation cohorts. Correlated functional status among segregating V segments might be attributable to linkage disequilibrium, but an unknown experimental factor could not be ruled out. For the cohort, immune exposure information was limited to CMV serostatus. A later analysis associated 15,000 to 20,000 TCR beta sequences with specific HLA alleles at a false discovery rate of 0.05. In the study, some 180 TCR beta chains were listed as associated with cytomegalovirus. Compared with the approximately 670-donor mean, donors in an Asian-associated ancestry cluster had fewer N-insertions in productive TCRs, according to a later genetic analysis. Compared with equally common non-associated chains, HLA-associated TCR beta chains in a later analysis were more clonally expanded and had lower generation probabilities. A few of the identified cytomegalovirus-associated TCR beta chains were confirmed in vitro to be specific for cytomegalovirus antigens. A cluster of highly shared sequence variants was judged likely to be a technical artifact of the sequencing pipeline. An earlier analysis of approximately 600 of the donors showed that most TCR beta V segments appeared in productive rearrangements either about 87% or about 30% of the time, which broadly matched IMGT annotations. A later analysis found that TCR association rates varied across HLA loci, with DRB1 alleles showing the most associated TCRs and HLA-C alleles the fewest. Most TCR sequences were seen in very few donors, while some public TCRs were found in many individuals. A later analysis found that most CMV-associated TCR beta chains appeared HLA-restricted, with HLA associations seemingly driven largely by CMV exposure. HLA typing was unavailable for some donors at each locus, so association tests used only the typed subset. Several of the top co-occurrence clusters appeared to be linked to parvovirus B19, influenza, CMV and Epstein-Barr virus, according to a later analysis. V-gene and J-gene trimming of TCR beta chains was associated with a missense DCLRE1C variant in a later genetic analysis, and the association was replicated in an independent cohort. The authors suggested that the approach could potentially be extended to other disease states and immunological phenotypes. Some IMGT-functional V segments, including TRBV6-2 and TRBV6-3, could not be distinguished by the 87-base-pair reads and were therefore excluded. Presence/absence analyses assumed roughly uniform sequencing depth across donors, an assumption that may not hold. A further reported finding was that TCR beta sequences accurately predicted the HLA-A and HLA-B alleles for most subjects in the first cohort.

The cohort consisted of hundreds of healthy bone marrow donors. At the time of sampling, every cohort member was nominally healthy, though immune exposures that went unrecorded were likely present. The donor was CMV seronegative and belonged to the group of 352 seronegative cohort members. A peripheral blood sample was collected from each donor, and TCR beta sequencing was performed on peripheral blood mononuclear cells. The Qiagen DNeasy Blood Extraction Kit was used to extract genomic DNA from the blood cell samples. Trimming takes 2 bases from V and 2 bases from J, and the germline ends sit 11 bases apart. The CDR3 starts with the cysteine, ends with the phenylalanine, and has 15 residues. Only the CDR3 part of the read is kept: 45 bases, read in frame from the first base. The germline V gene supplies CDR1 SGHTA and CDR2 FQGTGA. The method behind the library was the immunoSEQ multiplex PCR assay. The multiplex PCR relied on a mix of 60 forward primers for TCR Vbeta segments and 13 reverse primers for TCR Jbeta segments. Amplification of the CDR3 region of rearranged TCR beta genes was performed with a multiplex PCR assay on genomic DNA. The Illumina HiSeq System was used to sequence the amplified TCR beta libraries as 87-base-pair reads. Per the authors' processing: A later analysis tallied some 79 million unique TCR beta chains across the 666 repertoires, and approximately 12 million of those chains were shared by two or more donors. Raw reads were error-corrected and collapsed into unique sequences with a nearest-neighbor algorithm that merged closely related sequences to remove PCR and sequencing errors. To assign V, D and J gene segments, CDR3 sequences were aligned to IMGT reference sequences. For a sequence to be retained, a match of at least six nucleotides was required to both a V gene segment and a J gene segment. Rearrangements were classified as productive when the CDR3 lacked stop codons and remained in frame with V and J, and all other rearrangements were classified as non-productive. CDR3 was defined according to IMGT convention as the region running from the second conserved V-encoded cysteine to the conserved J-encoded phenylalanine. The earlier analysis of about 560 of the donors excluded any sequence lacking an unambiguous match to a single V gene segment. An earlier analysis of about 600 of the donors called V segments functional above 56.7% productive rearrangements and segregating when the between-donor standard deviation exceeded 5%. To diagnose cytomegalovirus status from the catalog of TCR beta chain sequences, a statistical classification framework was built. In a later analysis, TCR nucleotide sequences were compared against IMGT/GENE-DB human TR gene sequences so that V and J genes could be assigned. A later analysis assigned CDR3 sequences and most-parsimonious VDJ recombination scenarios with the TCRdist pipeline. In a later analysis, each TCR beta chain was defined by its CDR3 amino acid sequence together with its V-gene family, and reads without a unique V-gene family were excluded. To address suspected cross-contamination and a sequencing artifact, a later analysis removed over 500 highly shared, low-generation-probability nucleotide sequences. In a later analysis, a clonal expansion index was calculated for each public chain from normalized within-repertoire ranks of inferred template counts. Generation probabilities in a later analysis came from a VDJ recombination model fitted to out-of-frame rearrangements, and those results were checked against IGoR. In a later analysis, hypergeometric tests were used to score TCR-TCR, TCR-HLA and TCR-CMV co-occurrence, with a repertoire-size bias correction applied to TCR pairs. False discovery rates were estimated in a later analysis by permuting HLA or CMV assignments 20 times. In a later analysis, co-occurring TCRs were grouped using DBSCAN, with TCRdist sequence similarity added in when clustering inside HLA-allele-positive subsets. Repertoires with fewer than 30,000 or more than 120,000 public chains, plus five repertoires with anomalous nucleotide sharing, were excluded from co-occurrence clustering. TCRdb mirrors the immuneACCESS table, restricted to in-frame sequences. Some clones are absent from its copies; in checked studies, under half trace to an unresolved V gene, and the reason for the others is unknown. D and trimming come from the DNA, and the V and J calls and clone size come from that table. This sample has 120,000 to 150,000 clones in its table, and 75% to 80% of those were observed once. The ten top clones hold less than 2% of the sample.

The sequence links TRBV7-3 to TRBJ2-3, and perhaps TRBD2 as D gene, on 7 matching bases. Sequenced material: PBMCs. This sequence originates from a woman in her twenties or thirties in good health and CMV-seronegative. The bases are TGTGCCAGCAGCTTAGCGGGGGCCTACACAGATACGCAGTATTTT. It encodes CASSLAGAYTDTQYF.